One sample yielded the 32 T cell receptor beta chains listed below, sequenced in a study of cytomegalovirus exposure and HLA in healthy donors. The primer mix had 60 Vbeta and 13 Jbeta primers. Sequenced by immunoSEQ multiplex PCR; TCRdb stores in-frame clones only, minus some. Seen here are over 150,000 clones, 80% to 85% observed once, and the top ten hold 1.9%. What was sequenced was PBMCs. The receptors stem from a human donor in good health.

To note about this clone: One junction end does not reproduce the germline sequence, and a read error may be involved. This chain joins TRBV5-8 and TRBJ2-5; no reliable D call. The CDR3 contains 8 residues. The V gene's germline CDR1 is SGHTS and CDR2 YDEGEE. Here the CDR3 reads CATLNEDF. CDR3 nucleotide sequence: TGTGCCACCCTAAATGAGGACTTC.

The chain combines TRBV2 with TRBJ2-3, with D unclear. Germline values: CDR1 SNHLY, CDR2 FYNNEI. The CDR3 has 13 amino acids. Trimming removed 7 bases at V and 1 base at J, with 9 bases between. CDR3 nucleotide sequence: TGTGCCAGCAACCTAGACGGCACAGATACGCAGTATTTT. Amino acids: CASNLDGTDTQYF.

The genes are TRBV7-9 and TRBJ2-1; perhaps TRBD1 as D (6 bases). The CDR3 runs to 15 residues. The ends were cut back, 5 bases at V and 4 bases at J, with 15 bases in the middle. Germline assignment: CDR1 SEHNR and CDR2 FQNEAQ (reference sequence). In nucleotides, the CDR3 is TGTGCCAGCAGCCCCGGTGGGGGCGGTTACAATGAGCAGTTCTTC. Amino acid sequence: CASSPGGGGYNEQFF.

Only a few counts were recorded for this clone. CDR3 region: CASRSSNRGLEETQYF. CDR3 nucleotides: TGTGCAAGTCGCTCCTCAAACCGGGGGTTAGAGGAGACCCAGTACTTC. The chain uses TRBV12-2 and TRBJ2-5; TRBD2 reflects the table's D call only, with no check against the DNA. TRBV12-2 is given as a pseudogene. This CDR3 is built from 16 residues.

Remarks on this clone: No conserved phenylalanine or tryptophan is present at the end of the CDR3, so a read error is the likely explanation. The DNA is omitted, as the CDR3 cannot be located on it reliably, and the CDR3 follows TCRdb's listing. The V and J genes are TRBV6-4 and TRBJ2-7; the table's D call of TRBD1 was not tested on the DNA. Inclusive of both ends, the CDR3 amounts to 11 amino acids. Per germline, CDR1 MRHNA and CDR2 SNTAGT. CDR3 in amino acids: CASRTGGPLTL.

The V call is TRBV5-1, the J call TRBJ2-5; 10 positions agree with TRBD2. With V trimmed by 1 base and J by 0 bases, 6 bases remained unmatched. This CDR3 comprises 17 residues. The V gene's germline CDR1 is SGHRS and CDR2 YFSETQ. The CDR3 protein is CASSLRHLAGDQETQYF. CDR3 nucleotide sequence: TGCGCCAGCAGCTTGCGACACCTAGCGGGGGACCAAGAGACCCAGTACTTC.

V and J are TRBV9 and TRBJ2-5, with 10 bases aligning to TRBD2. CDR3 length: 16 amino acids. V lost 0 bases to trimming and J lost 5 bases; unmatched junction nucleotides: 7. Germline CDR1 reads SGDLS; CDR2 reads YYNGEE. CDR3 nucleotide sequence: TGTGCCAGCAGCGTAGTAAGCGGGGGGGCCCTGGAGACCCAGTACTTC. The encoded protein is CASSVVSGGALETQYF.

The chain employs TRBV7-9 and TRBJ2-5; a weak D match, TRBD1 (6 bases). V lost 2 bases to trimming and J lost 6 bases, with 16 bases between them. CDR3 length: 15 amino acids. Germline CDR1 and CDR2: SEHNR and FQNEAQ (reference sequence). CDR3 loop: CASSLTPGHGKTQYF. The CDR3 nucleotides are TGTGCCAGCAGCTTAACTCCGGGACACGGGAAGACCCAGTACTTC. Variable domain in full (rest from reference TRBV7-9 and TRBJ2-5): DTGVSQNPRHKITKRGQNVTFRCDPISEHNRLYWYRQTLGQGPEFLTYFQNEAQLEKSRLLSDRFSAERPKGSFSTLEIQRTEQGDSAMYLCASSLTPGHGKTQYFGPGTRLLVL.

The chain carries TRBV28 and TRBJ1-5, with 8 positions matching TRBD1. J lost 3 bases, V lost 6 bases, and 4 bases had no gene match. This CDR3 has 14 amino acids. Germline CDR1 reads MDHEN; CDR2 reads SYDVKM. Here the CDR3 DNA reads TGTGCCAGCAGAGAGGGACAGGACAATCAGCCCCAGCATTTT. It specifies CASREGQDNQPQHF. Looking up the rest from reference TRBV28 and TRBJ1-5 gives the full variable domain: DVKVTQSSRYLVKRTGEKVFLECVQDMDHENMFWYRQDPGLGLRLIYFSYDVKMKEKGDIPEGYSVSREKKERFSLILESASTNQTSMYLCASREGQDNQPQHFGDGTRLSIL.

This clone was seen just once. V gene TRBV15 combines with J gene TRBJ2-4; D is perhaps TRBD1 (6 bases). The CDR3 length is 15 residues. Trimming shortened V by 1 base and J by 0 bases, and 7 bases separated the two germline ends. The V gene's germline CDR1 is LNHNV and CDR2 YYDKDF (reference sequence). The CDR3, as DNA: TGTGCCACCAGCAGAGGGACAGTAGCCAAAAACATTCAGTACTTC. Translation gives CATSRGTVAKNIQYF. The full variable domain, rest sourced from reference TRBV15 and TRBJ2-4, is DAMVIQNPRYQVTQFGKPVTLSCSQTLNHNVMYWYQQKSSQAPKLLFHYYDKDFNNEADTPDNFQSRRPNTSFCFLDIRSPGLGDTAMYLCATSRGTVAKNIQYFGAGTRLSVL.

The genes are TRBV5-8 and TRBJ1-6; 9 nucleotides match TRBD1. With 4 bases clipped from V and 7 bases from J, the junction kept 3 bases outside the gene matches. Per the germline V gene, CDR1 is SGHTS and CDR2 is YDEGEE. The CDR3 runs 14 residues. CDR3 in amino acids: CASSLGQGNSPLHF. The CDR3 nucleotides read TGTGCCAGCAGCCTCGGACAGGGGAATTCACCCCTCCACTTT.

The chain employs TRBV7-9 and TRBJ1-5; 8 positions match TRBD1. The CDR3 spans 17 residues. V lost 4 bases to trimming and J lost 7 bases; unmatched junction nucleotides: 15. Germline V gene sequence: CDR1 SEHNR, CDR2 FQNEAQ (reference sequence). The CDR3 sequence: CASSSSAAGGVLQPQHF. CDR3 DNA sequence: TGTGCCAGCAGCTCGTCGGCGGCAGGGGGCGTCTTACAGCCCCAGCATTTT.

The J gene is TRBJ2-1, the V gene TRBV27; 12 bases are shared with TRBD1. Germline loops: CDR1 MNHEY, CDR2 SMNVEV (reference sequence). Trimming took 3 bases from V and 5 from J; bases not matched to a gene: 14. CDR3 length: 19 amino acids. DNA of the CDR3: TGTGCCAGCAGTTTGCAGTTTGGTCCCCGGGACAGGGGGCACAATGAGCAGTTCTTC. Encoded protein: CASSLQFGPRDRGHNEQFF.

The chain is built from TRBV6-6 and TRBJ2-1; TRBD2 matches at 8 bases. CDR3 length: 15 residues. V dropped 2 bases and J dropped 7; count of bases not matched to a gene: 7. The germline V gene has CDR1 MNHNY and CDR2 SVGAGI (reference sequence). CDR3: CASSYLGGAGNEQFF. CDR3 in DNA: TGTGCCAGCAGTTACCTCGGGGGGGCAGGGAATGAGCAGTTCTTC.

This sequence joins TRBV15 and TRBJ2-7, with 8 positions matching TRBD1. The CDR3 consists of 12 residues. J lost 3 bases, V lost 6 bases, and 1 base had no gene match. Germline CDR1 is LNHNV and CDR2 is YYDKDF (reference sequence). The CDR3 loop reads CATSGQGYEQYF. CDR3 sequence (DNA): TGTGCCACCAGTGGACAGGGCTACGAGCAGTACTTC.

CDR3 nucleotides: TGTGCCAGCAGCCAGCGGGGGAGGAAGGCCGAGCAGTACTTC. Encoded protein: CASSQRGRKAEQYF. This chain uses TRBV6-5 with TRBJ2-7; 8 bases line up with TRBD2. Trimming took 6 bases from V and 6 from J; bases not matched to a gene: 10. CDR3 length: 14 residues. Germline CDR1 and CDR2: MNHEY and SVGAGI.

J is TRBJ1-2 and V is TRBV5-4, with D perhaps matching TRBD1 (6 bases). The CDR3 has 13 amino acids. Per germline, CDR1 SGHNT and CDR2 YYREEE (reference sequence). The V and J ends lost 4 bases and 5 bases respectively, with 12 bases between them. CDR3 amino acids: CASSIAGDYGYTF. The CDR3 DNA sequence: TGTGCCAGCAGCATAGCAGGGGATTATGGCTACACCTTC.

This clone was counted ten times or more. V and J are TRBV6-1 and TRBJ1-5, with D perhaps TRBD1 (6 bases). V was cut by 5 bases and J by 1 base, with 9 bases left in between. The CDR3 is 14 amino acids. Per the germline V gene, CDR1 is MNHNS and CDR2 is SASEGT. CDR3 DNA: TGTGCCAGCAGTCAGGGGATGAGCAATCAGCCCCAGCATTTT. Encoded protein: CASSQGMSNQPQHF.

The gene calls are TRBV6-5 and TRBJ2-7; the match to TRBD1 covers 7 bases. The CDR3 has 15 residues. The V segment lost 0 bases and the J segment 7 bases; nucleotides outside the gene matches: 9. Germline V gene data show CDR1 as MNHEY and CDR2 as SVGAGI. The DNA for the CDR3 is TGTGCCAGCAGTTACTCCGTACAGGGGTTGAGAGAGCAGTACTTC. Translated: CASSYSVQGLREQYF.

The rearrangement uses TRBV6-5 and TRBJ1-6, with 9 nucleotides matching TRBD1. This CDR3 is built from 15 residues. Losses at the gene ends were 6 bases for V and 8 bases for J; bases not matched to a gene: 8. Germline loops: CDR1 MNHEY, CDR2 SVGAGI. The CDR3 sequence: CASRKGTGWDSPLHF. The CDR3 DNA reads TGTGCCAGCAGGAAAGGGACAGGGTGGGATTCACCCCTCCACTTT.

V and J are TRBV4-1 and TRBJ1-1; 8 bases match TRBD1. Germline V gene sequence: CDR1 MGHRA, CDR2 YSYEKL. Trimming cost V 5 bases and J 2 bases; bases outside gene matches: 7. This CDR3 region has 15 residues. CDR3 DNA sequence: TGCGCCAGCAGCTTAGAGACAGGGGCCAACACTGAAGCTTTCTTT. Protein sequence: CASSLETGANTEAFF.

In regard to this clone: The same CDR3 arises from other DNA sequences in this sample as well. V usage is TRBV27 and J usage is TRBJ1-4, with D perhaps matching TRBD1 (6 bases). V shed 8 bases and J shed 8 bases, with 15 bases lying between them. The germline V gene has CDR1 MNHEY and CDR2 SMNVEV (reference sequence). This CDR3 is built from 13 residues. The CDR3 nucleotides read TGTGCCAGCCGGGACATCCTTAGGGAAAAACTGTTTTTT. Protein sequence: CASRDILREKLFF.

This sequence joins TRBV9 and TRBJ2-3; the match to TRBD1 covers 11 bases. This CDR3 has 16 residues. Germline CDR1 SGDLS, CDR2 YYNGEE. V lost 4 bases and J lost 6; bases outside the gene matches: 10. The CDR3 spells CASSSQGGTGGDTQYF. CDR3 sequence (DNA): TGTGCCAGCAGCTCCCAAGGAGGGACAGGGGGTGATACGCAGTATTTT.

This chain joins TRBV7-9 and TRBJ2-3, with 7 bases matching TRBD1. J lost 3 bases, V lost 6 bases, and 12 bases had no gene match. This CDR3 region has 16 residues. In germline, CDR1 is SEHNR, CDR2 FQNEAQ (reference sequence). The DNA for the CDR3 is TGTGCCAGCAGTTTAACCCGAGGGGGCCCGACAGATACGCAGTATTTT. This gives the protein CASSLTRGGPTDTQYF. Full variable domain (outside the CDR3, taken from reference TRBV7-9 and TRBJ2-3): DTGVSQNPRHKITKRGQNVTFRCDPISEHNRLYWYRQTLGQGPEFLTYFQNEAQLEKSRLLSDRFSAERPKGSFSTLEIQRTEQGDSAMYLCASSLTRGGPTDTQYFGPGTRLTVL.

About this clone: Other nucleotide sequences from this sample produce the same CDR3. This chain connects TRBV29-1 to TRBJ2-5; D not certain. Trimming shortened V by 6 bases and J by 5 bases, and 7 bases separated the two germline ends. There are 10 residues in the CDR3. Germline-derived CDR1 and CDR2 are SQVTM and ANQGSEA. Here the CDR3 DNA reads TGCAGCGTCGTCAGGGAGACCCAGTACTTC. Its translation: CSVVRETQYF.

V and J are TRBV2 and TRBJ2-1; 10 bases are a match to TRBD2. CDR1 SNHLY and CDR2 FYNNEI come from the germline V gene. The CDR3 spans 16 residues. V gave up 7 bases and J gave up 3 bases; unmatched junction bases: 9. The CDR3 region has the DNA TGTGCCAGCATTCTTAGCGGGGGGCCAATCTACAATGAGCAGTTCTTC. Its translation: CASILSGGPIYNEQFF.

The chain carries TRBV11-3 and TRBJ2-7; 12 bases match TRBD2. The CDR3 length is 16 residues. Germline values: CDR1 SGHNT, CDR2 YENEEA. Losses at the gene ends were 5 bases for V and 4 bases for J; bases not matched to a gene: 9. The CDR3 reads CASSARLAGDSYEQYF. As DNA, the CDR3 is TGTGCCAGCAGCGCCCGACTAGCGGGGGACTCTTACGAGCAGTACTTC.

The chain uses TRBV6-5 and TRBJ1-2; D is possibly TRBD1 (6 bases). The CDR3 runs to 14 residues. Germline V CDR1 and CDR2: MNHEY, SVGAGI. The V end lost 5 bases, the J end lost 2 bases, and 12 bases lay between the germline ends. In nucleotides, the CDR3 is TGTGCCAGCAGTGAACAGGGACTAAACTATGGCTACACCTTC. Its protein is CASSEQGLNYGYTF.

The table lists this clone with a few counts. The genes are TRBV25-1 and TRBJ1-2; D is ambiguous. Trimming cost V 4 bases and J 3 bases, with 9 bases left between them. This CDR3 contains 13 residues. Germline V CDR1 and CDR2: MGHDK, SYGVNS. The DNA for the CDR3 is TGTGCCAGCAGTGTAAGCACAGACTATGGCTACACCTTC. Translation: CASSVSTDYGYTF.

The chain carries TRBV11-2 and TRBJ1-2, with 8 bases that match TRBD1. The germline CDR1 and CDR2 sequences are SGHAT and FQNNGV. The CDR3 is 13 residues long. V was clipped by 5 bases and J by 7 bases; unmatched bases: 6. The CDR3 here is CASSPNRGGGYTF. The CDR3 nucleotides read TGTGCCAGCAGCCCAAACAGGGGGGGTGGCTACACCTTC.

The chain employs TRBV13 and TRBJ2-5; 9 bases agree with TRBD2. The length of the CDR3 is 15 residues. CDR1 and CDR2 from the germline V gene are PRHDT and FYEKMQ (reference sequence). The trim removed 1 base at V and 5 bases at J, leaving 5 bases unmatched. CDR3 amino acids: CASSLDAGGAETQYF. The CDR3 nucleotides read TGTGCCAGCAGCTTAGACGCGGGGGGGGCGGAGACCCAGTACTTC.

This clone was observed a handful of times. The chain combines TRBV4-1 with TRBJ2-1; TRBD2 matches 8 bases. CDR1 and CDR2 (germline): MGHRA, YSYEKL. V shed 4 bases, J shed 9 bases, and the junction held 14 bases outside the gene matches. There are 16 residues in the CDR3. The CDR3 DNA sequence: TGCGCCAGCAGCCCGTCGGGGGGGGCCGGGTTTGGTGAGCAGTTCTTC. It encodes CASSPSGGAGFGEQFF.